This TCR beta chain came from a study of blood T cell repertoires in COVID-19. Germline CDR1 SQVTM, CDR2 ANQGSEA. Trimming took 7 bases from V and 7 from J; bases not matched to a gene: 5. The CDR3 covers 12 residues. The method was immunoSEQ multiplex PCR; TCRdb's version includes in-frame clones alone and lacks a portion of them. This sample has roughly 220,000 clones, with 60% to 85% found just once. The rearrangement links TRBV29-1 to TRBJ2-1; 9 nucleotides line up with TRBD1. Input material: peripheral blood. The TCR sequence derives from a woman aged 65 to 85 with acute or convalescent COVID-19. CDR3 sequence: CSGGQGKNEQFF. DNA for the CDR3: TGCAGCGGGGGACAGGGTAAGAATGAGCAGTTCTTC.